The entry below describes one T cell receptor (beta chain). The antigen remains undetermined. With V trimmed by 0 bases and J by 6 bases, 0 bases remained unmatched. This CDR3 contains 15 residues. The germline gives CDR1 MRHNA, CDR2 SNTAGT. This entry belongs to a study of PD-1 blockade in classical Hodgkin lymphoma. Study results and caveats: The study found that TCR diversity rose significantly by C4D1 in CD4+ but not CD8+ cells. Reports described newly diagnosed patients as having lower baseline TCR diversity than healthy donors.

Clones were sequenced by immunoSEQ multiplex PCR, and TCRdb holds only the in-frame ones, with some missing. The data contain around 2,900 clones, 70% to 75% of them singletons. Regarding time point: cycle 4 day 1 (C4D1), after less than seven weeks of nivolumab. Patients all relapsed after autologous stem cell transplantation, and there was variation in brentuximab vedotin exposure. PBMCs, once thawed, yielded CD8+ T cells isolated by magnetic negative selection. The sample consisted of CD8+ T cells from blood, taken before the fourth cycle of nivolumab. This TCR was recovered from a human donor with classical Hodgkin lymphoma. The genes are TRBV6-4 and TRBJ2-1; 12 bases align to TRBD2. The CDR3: CASSDSTSGSNEQFF. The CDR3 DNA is TGTGCCAGCAGTGACTCGACTAGCGGGAGCAATGAGCAGTTCTTC.